This is a list of T cell receptor beta chains from one sample in a study of T cell repertoires in cytomegalovirus infection. TCRdb independently ran MiXCR on the reads; one entry per CDR3 protein. The sample lists 250,000 or so distinct CDR3 sequences, approximately 15% seen once, with less than 50% in the top ten. Sample: CD8+ T cells from PBMCs. These receptors originate from a human donor in good health (CMV status not recorded). Some clones in this sample may be carry-over from other donors' samples. Both conserved end residues are part of each CDR3. Each record gives: D gene, J gene, V gene, clone size, CDR3 protein, CDR3 DNA. D genes are given only for firm matches. Clone size, where shown, is once, few, many, or a class for clones that have expanded.

- | TRBJ2-3 | TRBV5-1 | - | CASSLRGSDTQYF | TGCGCCAGCAGCTTGCGTGGTTCAGATACGCAGTATTTT
- | TRBJ2-5 | TRBV7-6 | many | CASSLASRNQETQYF | TGTGCCAGCAGCTTAGCCAGCAGGAACCAAGAGACCCAGTACTTC
TRBD2 | TRBJ2-1 | TRBV6-2/TRBV6-3 | few | CASSLSGMGNEQFF | TGTGCCAGCAGCCTTAGCGGGATGGGGAATGAGCAGTTCTTC
- | TRBJ1-1 | TRBV6-2/TRBV6-3 | once | CASSYSQRAPITEAFF | TGTGCCAGCAGTTACAGTCAGAGGGCACCGATCACTGAAGCTTTCTTT
- | TRBJ1-6 | TRBV7-2 | many | CASSLVGSPLHF | TGTGCCAGCAGCTTAGTGGGTTCACCCCTCCACTTT
TRBD1 | TRBJ2-1 | TRBV2 | many | CASSFQGARNEQFF | TGTGCCAGCAGTTTCCAGGGGGCCCGCAATGAGCAGTTCTTC
- | TRBJ1-3 | TRBV5-4 | - | CASSTSGFSGNIIYF | TGTGCCAGCAGTACCTCAGGGTTCTCTGGAAACATCATATATTTT
- | TRBJ2-3 | TRBV4-3 | - | CASSLSWDTNTQYF | TGCGCCAGCAGCCTAAGTTGGGACACCAATACGCAGTATTTT
- | TRBJ1-4 | TRBV6-6 | few | CASSYGGFGANEKLFF | TGTGCCAGCAGTTACGGGGGGTTCGGGGCTAATGAAAAACTGTTTTTT
- | TRBJ1-2 | TRBV14 | few | CASSLSRGIANYGYTF | TGTGCCAGCAGCCTGTCACGAGGGATCGCTAACTATGGCTACACCTTC
- | TRBJ2-7 | TRBV6-2/TRBV6-3 | many | CASSANRDTIRPYEQYF | TGTGCCAGCAGTGCCAACCGGGACACCATACGACCATACGAGCAGTACTTC
TRBD1 | TRBJ1-5 | TRBV28 | many | CATRQGGINQPQHF | TGTGCCACCAGACAGGGCGGTATCAATCAGCCCCAGCATTTT
- | TRBJ1-1 | TRBV7-6 | many | CASSPMGGGDTEAFF | TGTGCCAGCAGCCCGATGGGGGGCGGGGACACTGAAGCTTTCTTT
- | TRBJ2-1 | TRBV19 | few | CASSYGFYNEQFF | TGTGCCAGTAGTTATGGATTCTACAATGAGCAGTTCTTC
- | TRBJ2-4 | TRBV2 | - | CASSDRLEDIQYF | TGTGCCAGCAGCGACCGGCTAGAGGACATTCAGTACTTC
- | TRBJ1-5 | TRBV28 | few | CASRSHYTQPQHF | TGTGCCAGCAGGTCCCACTATACTCAGCCCCAGCATTTT
- | TRBJ1-4 | TRBV7-8 | many | CASSRGRFIDEKLFF | TGTGCCAGCAGCCGAGGGAGGTTTATTGATGAAAAACTGTTTTTT
- | TRBJ1-1 | TRBV3-1 | few | CASSQDHAGVTEAFF | TGTGCCAGCAGCCAAGATCATGCAGGGGTCACTGAAGCTTTCTTT
- | TRBJ2-2 | TRBV7-9 | - | CASSSGPPGELFF | TGTGCCAGCAGCTCTGGGCCGCCCGGGGAGCTGTTTTTT
- | TRBJ1-4 | TRBV4-1 | many | CASSWDQNGEKLFF | TGCGCCAGCAGCTGGGACCAAAACGGTGAAAAACTGTTTTTT
TRBD2 | TRBJ2-7 | TRBV7-3 | many | CASSSTGGDEQYF | TGTGCCAGCAGTTCAACCGGGGGGGACGAGCAGTACTTC
- | TRBJ1-4 | TRBV7-9 | many | CANWLAEKTTNEKLFF | TGTGCCAATTGGTTGGCGGAGAAGACAACTAATGAAAAACTGTTTTTT
- | TRBJ2-1 | TRBV15 | - | CATSRGSETRLSAGQFF | TGTGCCACCAGCAGAGGGTCCGAGACTAGGCTTTCGGCTGGGCAGTTCTTC